The present entry profiles one T cell receptor beta chain with its context. Its antigen remains undetermined. There are no base qualities to consult, and no much larger clone falls within one base. This sample stems from a study of blood T cell repertoires in COVID-19 (dated by TCRdb to 2020 to 2022). Broadly, across the study: Collaborator samples came from the United States, Italy and Spain and covered acute and convalescent phases of COVID-19. The material from the prospective study consisted of cDNA or gDNA derived from T cells, B-cell-depleted T cells, or PBMCs. The dataset comprised deeply sampled blood TCRbeta repertoires from subjects exposed to, actively infected with, or recovered from COVID-19. The repertoires were released in a freely available public database meant as a resource for research on the immune response to SARS-CoV-2. Samples came from the ongoing ImmuneRACE study (first 160 participants) plus 1,254 subjects from 6 global collaborators. A de-identified subject ID, COVID-19 status, age in years and sex were almost always included in the sample metadata. Where HLA class I and class II types were available, the types were taken from metadata supplied by the sample provider, not from assay-based typing.

Broad study findings and their caveats: How much clinical and demographic metadata was included differed by source and by participant, and the metadata was provided uncurated.

Participants in the prospective study were enrolled through a virtual design, were aged roughly 18 to 90 years, and lived in 20 to 30 United States geographic areas. In the prospective study, cohorts were assigned on the basis of participant-reported clinical history obtained from a screening survey and a study questionnaire. ImmuneRACE Cohort 3 recovered participants were defined by two consecutive negative NP/OP PCR tests, healthcare professional clearance, or symptom resolution. Each participant in the prospective study had whole blood, serum and a nasopharyngeal or oropharyngeal swab collected by mobile phlebotomists. Additional blood draws and questionnaires over an approximately two-month period could optionally be provided by prospective study participants. Before DNA extraction, prospective study blood samples were shipped either frozen or at room temperature. TCRbeta CDR3 regions were amplified from genomic DNA using the immunoSEQ Assay, a bias-controlled multiplex PCR. The original methods were these. The number of nucleated cells in each sample was estimated by amplification of reference gene primers within the assay. To quantify the absolute abundance of each unique TCRbeta CDR3 rearrangement, sequence reads were collapsed and filtered. For each sample, productive Simpson clonality was calculated as the square root of Simpson's diversity index over productive rearrangements. TCRdb stores this immuneACCESS table with in-frame sequences only. Part of the clones is absent; in the studies checked, under half of the shortfall reflects unresolved V genes, and no reason is known for the rest. V, J and clone size are taken as reported in that table, and D and trimming were inferred from the DNA itself. The sample table lists under 350,000 clones, around nine tenths of them with a count of one. Of the sample, around 2.7% is held by the ten largest clones.

Specimen: PBMCs or T cells enriched from blood (not recorded which). This TCR was recovered from a man aged 55-75 years who had recovered from COVID-19.

The CDR3 here reads CASSEARTGRNTGELFF. Here is the DNA: TGTGCCAGCAGTGAAGCAAGGACAGGGCGGAACACCGGGGAGCTGTTTTTT. The sequence links TRBV2 to TRBJ2-2; TRBD1 matches 8 bases in the middle. Via the germline V gene, CDR1 is SNHLY and CDR2 FYNNEI. Inclusive of the bounding cysteine and phenylalanine, the CDR3 is 17 residues long. Of the read, only the CDR3 DNA is kept; its 51 bases are in frame from base 1. The V end gives up 0 bases and the J end 1 base, leaving 4 bases in the junction not matched to a gene.